This T cell receptor (beta chain) was documented in a study of cytomegalovirus exposure and HLA in healthy donors. Study-level points and caveats: The authors later linked a missense DCLRE1C variant to TCR beta V- and J-gene trimming.

Details on this clone: Its antigen is currently unknown.

Germline V gene sequence: CDR1 SGHNT, CDR2 YYREEE (reference sequence). CDR3 size: 13 residues. V lost 5 bases, J lost 6 bases, and 7 bases stayed unmatched. PCR involved 60 Vbeta and 13 Jbeta primers. Sequencing was performed with immunoSEQ multiplex PCR; in TCRdb, only in-frame clones are kept and a portion is missing. This sample has approximately 100,000 clones, with 65% to 75% found just once. The clonotype originates from a female donor in good health and CMV-seronegative. Input material: PBMCs. The chain carries TRBV5-4 and TRBJ2-7, with 8 bases fitting TRBD2. For the CDR3, the DNA is TGTGCCAGCAGTAGCGGGACCTTCGCCGAGCAGTACTTC. It specifies CASSSGTFAEQYF.